These 13 T cell receptor beta chains originate from one sample sequenced in a study of T cell clonality in common variable immunodeficiency. Libraries were prepared by immunoSEQ multiplex PCR; TCRdb keeps only in-frame clonotypes and omits some of them. The sample has fewer than 75,000 clones, none seen only once. Material for sequencing was peripheral blood mononuclear cells. The receptors here all came from a person aged 18-70 years in good health.

At least ten counts were recorded for this clone. Here the CDR3 reads CAGTSGITDTQYF. The sequenced CDR3 bases are TGTGCCGGGACTAGCGGGATAACAGATACG. J is TRBJ2-3 and V is TRBV30; 13 bases are a match to TRBD2. The read gets to within 3 residues of the CDR3 end, and the germline J gene fills in the rest. The length of the CDR3 is 13 residues. Germline V gene data show CDR1 as GTSNPN and CDR2 as SVGIG (reference sequence). Trimming removed 8 bases from V and 3 bases from J; junction bases left unmatched: 2.

The table lists this clone with many counts. The sequenced CDR3 bases are TGTGCCAGTAGTAGGGACAGGAGCTCCTACGAG. Encoded protein: CASSRDRSSYE. In full, the CDR3 is CASSRDRSSYEQYF. This chain joins TRBV19 and TRBJ2-7; TRBD1 matches 8 bases. The read terminates 3 residues ahead of where the CDR3 ends, so the germline J gene completes it. V shed 4 bases and J 0 bases; nucleotides not matched to a gene: 2. The CDR3 sequence is 14 residues long. Per the germline V gene, CDR1 is LNHDA and CDR2 is SQIVND (reference sequence).

This clone was counted a few times. The CDR3 end is not reached by the read, which stops 3 residues before it; the germline J gene fills it in. V is TRBV5-1 and J is TRBJ2-3; 13 bases are a match to TRBD2. V lost 0 bases and J lost 1; bases outside the gene matches: 2. Germline V gene lookup returns CDR1 SGHRS and CDR2 YFSETQ. This CDR3 is 17 amino acids long. The covered CDR3 bases are TGCGCCAGCAGCTTGGGGACTAGCGGGGGTGGCACAGATACG. It yields the protein CASSLGTSGGGTDT. The full CDR3 sequence reads CASSLGTSGGGTDTQYF.

This clone was picked up a small number of times. CDR3 in amino acids: CASSQEGRAHEQYF. Incomplete CDR3 DNA: TGTGCCAGCAGCCAAGAGGGCAGGGCCCACGAG. The rearrangement links TRBV4-2 to TRBJ2-7; perhaps TRBD1 as D (5 bases). The missing CDR3 end, 3 residues past where the read stops, is filled in from the germline J gene. In germline, CDR1 is LGHNA, CDR2 YNFKEQ. The CDR3 extends over 14 amino acids. V was trimmed by 0 bases and J by 5 bases, leaving 11 bases between them.

In this sample, this clone turned up many times. The read ends 3 residues shy of where the CDR3 ends; the end is completed using the germline J gene. The chain combines TRBV3-1 (or the pseudogene TRBV3-2) with TRBJ1-2; no clear D gene. CDR3 length equals 16 residues. From germline, CDR1 is LGHDT and CDR2 YNNKEL (reference sequence). CDR3 loop: CASSQVGAKDSRGYTF. The CDR3 bases that were read are TGTGCCAGCAGCCAAGTCGGTGCTAAGGACTCGAGGGGC.

The sample holds many counts of this clone. The read falls 3 residues short of the CDR3 end, and the missing part is taken from the germline J gene. V usage is TRBV19 and J usage is TRBJ2-5; a possible D gene is TRBD1 (6 bases). The CDR3 extends over 13 amino acids. From germline, CDR1 is LNHDA and CDR2 SQIVND (reference sequence). V lost 6 bases and J 4 bases, leaving 12 bases between the germline ends. The CDR3 here is CASSPGTPETQYF. The DNA read from the CDR3 is TGTGCCAGTAGCCCCGGGACACCAGAGACC.

The table lists this clone with many counts. The read finishes 3 residues shy of the CDR3 end, and the germline J gene is used to complete it. The genes are TRBV30 and TRBJ2-3; D unclear. Trimming stripped 2 bases from V and 0 bases from J, with 21 bases between. CDR1 is GTSNPN and CDR2 is SVGIG in the germline V gene (reference sequence). The CDR3 is 18 amino acids. CDR3 protein: CAWSFRLGKRASTDTQYF. The CDR3 bases that were read are TGTGCCTGGAGTTTCAGGCTGGGTAAAAGGGCTAGCACAGATACG. Filled out from reference TRBV30 and TRBJ2-3, the complete variable domain reads SQTIHQWPATLVQPVGSPLSLECTVEGTSNPNLYWYRQAAGRGLQLLFYSVGIGQISSEVPQNLSASRPQDRQFILSSKKLLLSDSGFYLCAWSFRLGKRASTDTQYFGPGTRLTVL.

This clone was observed at least ten times. The read ends 3 residues before the CDR3 terminus; that terminus is restored from the germline J gene. The rearrangement links TRBV5-1 to TRBJ1-1; TRBD1 matches 8 bases. Per germline, CDR1 SGHRS and CDR2 YFSETQ. The CDR3 runs to 15 residues. V lost 4 bases, J lost 4 bases, and 9 bases stayed unmatched. CDR3 protein: CASSPIDRGGTEAFF. The CDR3 DNA, read in part, is TGCGCCAGCAGCCCGATTGACAGGGGAGGCACTGAA.

This clone was found many times. Read data end 3 residues before the CDR3 end; the end is taken from the germline J gene. The chain links TRBV10-1 to TRBJ1-6; TRBD1 matches at 9 bases. Germline trimming cut 4 bases from V and 8 bases from J; bases unmatched to any gene: 9. CDR3 length: 16 residues. Looked up from germline, CDR1 is WNHNN and CDR2 is SYGVQD (reference sequence). This CDR3 reads CASSAKGQGIYSPLHF. The sequenced CDR3 bases are TGCGCCAGCAGTGCAAAAGGACAGGGGATTTATTCACCC.

This clone was seen ten or more times. The CDR3 extends 3 residues past the end of the read, so its final part is completed from the germline J gene. J is TRBJ2-7 and V is TRBV7-9, with TRBD1 matching over 10 bases. The V gene end was trimmed by 5 bases and the J gene end by 6 bases; junction bases not matched to a gene: 7. This CDR3 comprises 14 residues. Germline V gene lookup returns CDR1 SEHNR and CDR2 FQNEAQ (reference sequence). The sequenced CDR3 bases are TGTGCCAGCAGCCCACTGACAGGGGGCGCCGAG. Protein product: CASSPLTGGAE. The full CDR3 is CASSPLTGGAEQYF.

This clone has a count of ten or more. The CDR3 end falls 3 residues outside the read, so it is completed with the germline J gene. This chain connects TRBV2 to TRBJ2-7, with 8 positions matching TRBD1. The CDR3 sequence is 15 residues long. Germline CDR1 reads SNHLY; CDR2 reads FYNNEI. V dropped 2 bases and J dropped 3; count of bases not matched to a gene: 6. CDR3 amino acids: CASSERTGPLYEQYF. The part of the CDR3 DNA that was read is TGTGCCAGCAGTGAAAGGACAGGGCCCCTCTACGAG. The variable domain in full, completed from reference TRBV2 and TRBJ2-7, reads EPEVTQTPSHQVTQMGQEVILRCVPISNHLYFYWYRQILGQKVEFLVSFYNNEISEKSEIFDDQFSVERPDGSNFTLKIRSTKLEDSAMYFCASSERTGPLYEQYFGPGTRLTVT.

This clone was picked up many times. The read stops 3 residues short of the end of the CDR3; the missing end is completed from the germline J gene. The chain links TRBV5-1 to TRBJ1-5; D is ambiguous. Germline V lookup: CDR1 SGHRS, CDR2 YFSETQ. This CDR3 is 14 amino acids long. V dropped 4 bases and J dropped 9 bases, with 17 bases sitting between them. CDR3 DNA (partial): TGCGCCAGCAGCCCCCAGCGGGAGGGCTCGCCC. Translated, it gives CASSPQREGSP. The entire CDR3 protein reads CASSPQREGSPQHF.

This clone came up many times. The covered CDR3 bases are TGCAGTGCTATGGGAGGGGGCGTAAATCAGCCC. Amino acid sequence: CSAMGGGVNQP. The whole CDR3 sequence reads CSAMGGGVNQPQHF. The chain has TRBV20-1 and TRBJ1-5; TRBD1 aligns across 7 bases. The CDR3 is cut off 3 residues early in the read; its end comes from the germline J gene. V lost 4 bases, J lost 4 bases, and 7 bases stayed unmatched. Germline V gene lookup returns CDR1 DFQATT and CDR2 SNEGSKA (reference sequence). The CDR3 runs 14 residues.